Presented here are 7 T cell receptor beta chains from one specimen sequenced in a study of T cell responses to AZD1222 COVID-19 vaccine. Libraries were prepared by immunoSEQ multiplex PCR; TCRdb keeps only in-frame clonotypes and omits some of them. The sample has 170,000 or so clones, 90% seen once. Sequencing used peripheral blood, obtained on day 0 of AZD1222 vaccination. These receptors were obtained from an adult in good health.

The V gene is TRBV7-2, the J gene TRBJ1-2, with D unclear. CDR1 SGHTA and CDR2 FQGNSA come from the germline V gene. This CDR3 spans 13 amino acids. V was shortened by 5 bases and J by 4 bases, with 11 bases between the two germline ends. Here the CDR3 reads CASSPPGGYGYTF. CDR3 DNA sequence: TGTGCCAGCAGCCCGCCAGGCGGCTATGGCTACACCTTC.

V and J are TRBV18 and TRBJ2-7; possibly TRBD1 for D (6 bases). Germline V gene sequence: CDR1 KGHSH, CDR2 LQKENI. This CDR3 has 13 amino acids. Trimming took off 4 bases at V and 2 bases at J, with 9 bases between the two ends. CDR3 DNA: TGTGCCAGCTCACAGGGACATACCTACGAGCAGTACTTC. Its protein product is CASSQGHTYEQYF.

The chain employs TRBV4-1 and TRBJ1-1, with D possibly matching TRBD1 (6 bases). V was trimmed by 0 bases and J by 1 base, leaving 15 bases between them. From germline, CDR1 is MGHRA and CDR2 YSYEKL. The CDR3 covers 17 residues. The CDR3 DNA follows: TGCGCCAGCAGCCAAGATGGGGCTTACAGGGAGAACACTGAAGCTTTCTTT. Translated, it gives CASSQDGAYRENTEAFF.

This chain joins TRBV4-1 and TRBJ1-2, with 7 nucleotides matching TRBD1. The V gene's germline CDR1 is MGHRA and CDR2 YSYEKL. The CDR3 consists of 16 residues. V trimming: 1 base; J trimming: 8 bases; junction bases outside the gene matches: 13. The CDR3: CASSQVRYRGVGGYTF. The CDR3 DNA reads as TGCGCCAGCAGCCAAGTTCGGTACAGGGGCGTTGGCGGCTACACCTTC.

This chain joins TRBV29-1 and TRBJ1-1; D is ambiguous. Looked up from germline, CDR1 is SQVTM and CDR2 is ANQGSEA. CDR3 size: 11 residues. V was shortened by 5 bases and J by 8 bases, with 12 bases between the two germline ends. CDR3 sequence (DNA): TGCAGCGTTCAACCGGTGATGGAAGCTTTCTTT. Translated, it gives CSVQPVMEAFF.

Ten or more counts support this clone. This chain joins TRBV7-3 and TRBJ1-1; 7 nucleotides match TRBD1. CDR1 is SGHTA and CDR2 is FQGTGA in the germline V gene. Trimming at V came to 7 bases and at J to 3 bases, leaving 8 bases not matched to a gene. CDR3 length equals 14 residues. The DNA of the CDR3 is TGTGCCAGCAACCGAGGGGGCACGGACACTGAAGCTTTCTTT. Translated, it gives CASNRGGTDTEAFF.

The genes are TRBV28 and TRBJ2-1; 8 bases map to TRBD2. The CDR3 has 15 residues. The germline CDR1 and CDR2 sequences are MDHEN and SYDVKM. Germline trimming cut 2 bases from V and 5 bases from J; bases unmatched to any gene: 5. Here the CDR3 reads CASSLRTSSNNEQFF. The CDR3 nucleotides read TGTGCCAGCAGTTTACGGACTAGCAGTAACAATGAGCAGTTCTTC. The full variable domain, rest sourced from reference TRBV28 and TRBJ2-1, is DVKVTQSSRYLVKRTGEKVFLECVQDMDHENMFWYRQDPGLGLRLIYFSYDVKMKEKGDIPEGYSVSREKKERFSLILESASTNQTSMYLCASSLRTSSNNEQFFGPGTRLTVL.